This TCR beta chain was documented in a study of shared clonotypes between healthy human individuals. Whole-study findings and limits: The naive CD4 repertoires of several donors were compared, and approximately 4.7% of clonotypes were shared.

Note on this clone: Its target is unknown. Because it lacks the conserved phenylalanine or tryptophan at the end, this CDR3 is likely a read error. The DNA is left out, because the CDR3 cannot be placed on it with certainty; the CDR3 is given as TCRdb lists it.

Several immunoSEQ plates held equal portions of the genomic DNA taken from each subset. The table came from immunoSEQ multiplex PCR; TCRdb's copy has only in-frame clones and leaves some out. This sample has millions of clones; approximately 95% occur once, and the top ten carry approximately 0.4%. Both subsets, CD45RA+ naive and CD45RA-negative memory, were split from the CD4+ cells. The sequenced sample consisted of naive CD4+ T cells from PBMCs. Documented subset: CD45RA+ positively selected. The clonotype originates from a man aged 18 to 29 in good health. Some clones in this sample may be carry-over from other donors' samples.

This CDR3 is CASSLGLGTPVI. This chain joins TRBV5-4 and TRBJ2-7; whether TRBD2, the table's D call, matches the DNA was not checked. Germline values: CDR1 SGHNT, CDR2 YYREEE (reference sequence). The length of the CDR3 is 12 amino acids, counting both ends.